The 8 T cell receptor beta chains below all came from one sample that was sequenced in a study of T cell changes during pregnancy in multiple sclerosis. Assay used: immunoSEQ multiplex PCR; TCRdb lists only in-frame clones, some missing. The sample holds nearly 50,000 clones, around 94% seen once. Sequencing used CD4+ T cells from peripheral blood mononuclear cells, obtained in the first trimester of pregnancy. Receptors were obtained from a female donor with multiple sclerosis, enrolled in a pregnancy study.

The chain joins TRBV6-5 to TRBJ2-3; D possibly corresponds to TRBD2 (6 bases). This CDR3 comprises 16 residues. Deletions cut 4 bases from V and 0 bases from J, with 14 bases between. Germline CDR1 and CDR2: MNHEY and SVGAGI. As DNA, the CDR3 is TGTGCCAGCAGTTGGGGGGTCGGCAGGAGCACAGATACGCAGTATTTT. Amino acids: CASSWGVGRSTDTQYF.

This clone was detected once. V is TRBV14 and J is TRBJ1-1; no firm D call. Trimming shortened V by 4 bases and J by 2 bases, and 5 bases separated the two germline ends. This CDR3 spans 12 amino acids. CDR1 is SGHDN and CDR2 is FVKESK in the germline V gene. The CDR3 spells CASSPGNTEAFF. The CDR3 DNA reads as TGTGCCAGCAGCCCAGGCAACACTGAAGCTTTCTTT.

The CDR3 spells CASSILEQPQHF. CDR3 DNA sequence: TGTGCCAGTAGTATATTGGAGCAGCCCCAGCATTTT. The chain recombines TRBV19 with TRBJ1-5; D ambiguous. The V and J ends lost 2 bases and 7 bases respectively, with 6 bases between them. Germline V lookup: CDR1 LNHDA, CDR2 SQIVND (reference sequence). The length of the CDR3 is 12 residues.

The chain uses TRBV6-1 and TRBJ1-5, with TRBD1 as a possible D gene (6 bases). The V gene's germline CDR1 is MNHNS and CDR2 SASEGT. CDR3 length equals 15 residues. Trimming removed 0 bases at V and 1 base at J, with 7 bases between. CDR3 sequence reads: CASSEATGSNQPQHF. CDR3 bases: TGTGCCAGCAGTGAAGCAACAGGGAGCAATCAGCCCCAGCATTTT.

This chain connects TRBV5-1 to TRBJ1-5; D unclear. Trimming shortened V by 0 bases and J by 4 bases, and 11 bases separated the two germline ends. Germline CDR1 SGHRS, CDR2 YFSETQ. This CDR3 region has 15 residues. As DNA, the CDR3 is TGCGCCAGCAGCTTGGCCGGGGAGGTAAATCAGCCCCAGCATTTT. It is translated as CASSLAGEVNQPQHF.

The chain links TRBV27 to TRBJ1-5; 9 nucleotides line up with TRBD1. The CDR3 sequence is 14 residues long. Trimming cost V 6 bases and J 7 bases; bases outside gene matches: 7. Germline CDR1 is MNHEY and CDR2 is SMNVEV (reference sequence). The CDR3 nucleotides read TGTGCCAGCAGCACAGGGGGCGCAGGACAGCCCCAGCATTTT. It yields the protein CASSTGGAGQPQHF.

This sequence joins TRBV5-1 and TRBJ2-2; TRBD2 aligns across 9 bases. The CDR3 is 17 residues long. Germline CDR1 reads SGHRS; CDR2 reads YFSETQ. Trimming removed 3 bases from V and 6 bases from J; junction bases left unmatched: 12. The CDR3 here is CASSWGGGAGFAGELFF. The DNA for the CDR3 is TGCGCCAGCAGCTGGGGCGGGGGGGCCGGATTCGCCGGGGAGCTGTTTTTT.

The J gene is TRBJ1-6, the V gene TRBV27; D is unclear. The CDR3 spans 16 residues. Germline CDR1 reads MNHEY; CDR2 reads SMNVEV (reference sequence). The V gene lost 9 bases and the J gene lost 6 bases, with 21 bases spanning the gap. The CDR3 region has the DNA TGTGCCAGGGTCACCGGCCTGCGGAAGGCTAATTCACCCCTCCACTTT. It specifies CARVTGLRKANSPLHF.